Below, 21 T cell receptor beta chains from the same sample are listed, as sequenced in a study of immune evolution from preneoplasia to lung adenocarcinoma. Assay used: immunoSEQ multiplex PCR; TCRdb lists only in-frame clones, some missing. The data hold nearly 5,500 clones, with around 88% observed a single time. The sequenced material came from FFPE invasive lung adenocarcinoma tissue. The source of these receptors is a person aged 50 or older with lung adenocarcinoma.

The chain carries TRBV6-1 and TRBJ1-2; D ambiguous. The CDR3 length is 15 residues. Germline values: CDR1 MNHNS, CDR2 SASEGT. V was cut by 4 bases and J by 4 bases, with 16 bases left in between. The CDR3 region is CASSVGLVPIYGYTF. The CDR3 nucleotides are TGTGCCAGCAGTGTAGGCTTGGTCCCCATCTATGGCTACACCTTC.

The chain is built from TRBV11-3 and TRBJ1-3; maybe TRBD1 (5 bases). Germline V CDR1 and CDR2: SGHNT, YENEEA. V gave up 5 bases and J gave up 4 bases, with 12 bases separating them. The CDR3 has 14 amino acids. The CDR3: CASSPGRTGNTIYF. The CDR3 DNA follows: TGTGCCAGCAGCCCGGGGAGGACAGGAAACACCATATATTTT.

The gene calls are TRBV7-8 and TRBJ2-7; D might be TRBD1 (5 bases). Germline assignment: CDR1 SGHVS and CDR2 FQNEAQ. Trimming cost V 1 base and J 3 bases, with 10 bases left between them. This CDR3 is built from 14 residues. CDR3 DNA sequence: TGTGCCAGCAGCTTAGTTGGCAGGGACTACGAGCAGTACTTC. Translating gives CASSLVGRDYEQYF.

This sequence joins TRBV30 and TRBJ1-5, with 8 nucleotides matching TRBD1. The CDR3 covers 15 residues. The trim removed 4 bases at V and 6 bases at J, leaving 11 bases unmatched. The germline V gene encodes CDR1 GTSNPN and CDR2 SVGIG (reference sequence). In DNA form, the CDR3 reads TGTGCCTGGATCCCAAGGGGACAGGTTGGTCAGCCCCAGCATTTT. Amino acids: CAWIPRGQVGQPQHF. Full variable domain (remainder filled in from reference TRBV30 and TRBJ1-5): SQTIHQWPATLVQPVGSPLSLECTVEGTSNPNLYWYRQAAGRGLQLLFYSVGIGQISSEVPQNLSASRPQDRQFILSSKKLLLSDSGFYLCAWIPRGQVGQPQHFGDGTRLSIL.

The chain joins TRBV5-6 to TRBJ2-5; 13 nucleotides line up with TRBD2. CDR1 and CDR2 (germline): SGHDT, YYEEEE. V was clipped by 2 bases and J by 5 bases; unmatched bases: 12. The CDR3 is 18 residues long. DNA of the CDR3: TGTGCCAGCAGCTTCTCTCTCGGACTAGCGGGAGTGCACGAGACCCAGTACTTC. As protein: CASSFSLGLAGVHETQYF.

The CDR3 is CASSRDSGEKLFF. In DNA form, the CDR3 reads TGTGCCAGCAGCCGGGACAGCGGTGAAAAACTGTTTTTT. The V and J genes are TRBV6-5 and TRBJ1-4; 7 positions agree with TRBD1. J lost 7 bases, V lost 6 bases, and 5 bases had no gene match. CDR1 and CDR2 from the germline V gene are MNHEY and SVGAGI. The CDR3 covers 13 residues.

The chain couples TRBV11-2 to TRBJ1-4; D gene ambiguous. CDR1 SGHAT and CDR2 FQNNGV come from the germline V gene. V was shortened by 0 bases and J by 7 bases, with 3 bases between the two germline ends. The CDR3 sequence is 12 residues long. The DNA of the CDR3 is TGTGCCAGCAGCTTAGAGGGTGAAAAACTGTTTTTT. It specifies CASSLEGEKLFF.

The chain carries TRBV30 and TRBJ1-5; 9 bases are shared with TRBD1. The CDR3 covers 13 residues. V lost 4 bases, J lost 4 bases, and 2 bases stayed unmatched. Germline V CDR1 and CDR2: GTSNPN, SVGIG (reference sequence). The CDR3 bases are TGTGCCTGGAACAGGGGGCGTAATCAGCCCCAGCATTTT. Translating it yields CAWNRGRNQPQHF.

This chain uses TRBV5-1 with TRBJ2-5; no definite D call. Trimming took off 3 bases at V and 2 bases at J, with 11 bases between the two ends. The CDR3 spans 14 residues. Germline V lookup: CDR1 SGHRS, CDR2 YFSETQ. This CDR3 reads CASSSASPQETQYF. The CDR3 nucleotides read TGCGCCAGCAGCTCCGCCAGTCCTCAAGAGACCCAGTACTTC.

The chain carries TRBV28 and TRBJ2-3; TRBD2 aligns across 8 bases. Trimming cost V 3 bases and J 2 bases; bases outside gene matches: 4. The germline V gene encodes CDR1 MDHEN and CDR2 SYDVKM. This CDR3 has 15 amino acids. As DNA, the CDR3 is TGTGCCAGCAGTTTGCCTAGCGGGCACACAGATACGCAGTATTTT. It codes for CASSLPSGHTDTQYF.

The J gene is TRBJ2-7, the V gene TRBV5-1; possible D gene TRBD1, 5 bases. The CDR3 has 13 residues. The germline CDR1 and CDR2 sequences are SGHRS and YFSETQ. V was trimmed by 0 bases and J by 5 bases, leaving 9 bases between them. The CDR3 nucleotides read TGCGCCAGCAGCTTGGAAGGGGTCCACGAGCAGTACTTC. Protein product: CASSLEGVHEQYF.

The chain employs TRBV5-8 and TRBJ2-3, with D possibly TRBD2 on 5 matching bases. The germline CDR1 and CDR2 sequences are SGHTS and YDEGEE. V was trimmed by 2 bases and J by 2 bases, leaving 9 bases between them. The CDR3 has 14 residues. DNA of the CDR3: TGTGCCAGCAGCTTAGGGAGATACACAGATACGCAGTATTTT. The encoded protein is CASSLGRYTDTQYF.

V is TRBV5-4 and J is TRBJ2-4; TRBD1 matches 8 bases. The ends lost 4 bases at V and 7 bases at J; junction bases unmatched: 4. Germline V gene lookup returns CDR1 SGHNT and CDR2 YYREEE (reference sequence). CDR3 length: 13 residues. CDR3 nucleotide sequence: TGTGCCAGCAGCCTCGGACAGGGCAACATTCAGTACTTC. Translation: CASSLGQGNIQYF.

This rearrangement joins TRBV2 to TRBJ2-3; 9 bases match TRBD2. The CDR3 is made up of 15 amino acids. Looked up from germline, CDR1 is SNHLY and CDR2 is FYNNEI. J was trimmed by 3 bases and V by 8 bases; bases with no gene match: 9. This chain's CDR3 is CASVGGRAMTDTQYF. CDR3 nucleotides: TGTGCCAGCGTTGGCGGGAGGGCAATGACAGATACGCAGTATTTT.

The chain has TRBV2 and TRBJ2-7, with D maybe TRBD2 (5 bases). V was shortened by 5 bases and J by 6 bases, with 11 bases between the two germline ends. Per the germline V gene, CDR1 is SNHLY and CDR2 is FYNNEI. This CDR3 region has 12 residues. Written as DNA, the CDR3 is TGTGCCAGCAGTATTATAGGAGGCGAGCAGTACTTC. Translated, it gives CASSIIGGEQYF. Based on the CDR3 plus reference TRBV2 and TRBJ2-7, the full variable domain is EPEVTQTPSHQVTQMGQEVILRCVPISNHLYFYWYRQILGQKVEFLVSFYNNEISEKSEIFDDQFSVERPDGSNFTLKIRSTKLEDSAMYFCASSIIGGEQYFGPGTRLTVT.

V usage is TRBV30 and J usage is TRBJ2-7, with 7 bases identical to TRBD1. CDR3 length equals 13 residues. The germline V gene has CDR1 GTSNPN and CDR2 SVGIG (reference sequence). Germline trimming cut 7 bases from V and 3 bases from J; bases unmatched to any gene: 9. CDR3 protein: CAYTRDSNYEQYF. The DNA for the CDR3 is TGTGCCTACACCCGGGACAGCAACTACGAGCAGTACTTC.

V is TRBV19 and J is TRBJ2-5; the D is unclear. Between the trimmed V and J ends, which lost 3 bases and 2 bases, there was a span of 7 bases. The CDR3 extends over 13 amino acids. CDR1 LNHDA and CDR2 SQIVND come from the germline V gene (reference sequence). The CDR3 coding sequence is TGTGCCAGTAGTATCGGTAGACAAGAGACCCAGTACTTC. Amino acids: CASSIGRQETQYF.

The genes are TRBV15 and TRBJ2-7, with 9 nucleotides matching TRBD2. Germline CDR1 reads LNHNV; CDR2 reads YYDKDF (reference sequence). V was pared by 5 bases and J by 7 bases, with 15 bases of the junction left unmatched. The CDR3 sequence is 16 residues long. CDR3 sequence reads: CATSARSLGLAVEQYF. CDR3 nucleotides: TGTGCCACCAGCGCACGATCTCTGGGACTAGCAGTAGAGCAGTACTTC.

The chain recombines TRBV28 with TRBJ1-2, with D perhaps matching TRBD1 (5 bases). Per the germline V gene, CDR1 is MDHEN and CDR2 is SYDVKM. The V and J ends lost 3 bases and 8 bases respectively, with 16 bases between them. The CDR3 is made up of 14 amino acids. In DNA, the CDR3 is TGTGCCAGCAGTTTGGGACTCTCAATGGGAGGCTACACCTTC. It encodes CASSLGLSMGGYTF.

The gene calls are TRBV14 and TRBJ2-1; D is perhaps TRBD2 (5 bases). Per germline, CDR1 SGHDN and CDR2 FVKESK. Trimming took 3 bases from V and 9 from J, leaving 9 bases between them. This CDR3 spans 12 amino acids. This CDR3 reads CASSQTGLEQFF. CDR3 bases: TGTGCCAGCAGCCAGACCGGACTTGAGCAGTTCTTC.

The chain couples TRBV4-2 to TRBJ1-5; tentatively, D is TRBD1 (5 bases). Trimming took 0 bases from V and 0 from J, leaving 9 bases between them. The CDR3 totals 16 residues. Germline lookup yields CDR1 LGHNA and CDR2 YNFKEQ. CDR3 protein: CASSQDVQGSNQPQHF. Written as DNA, the CDR3 is TGTGCCAGCAGCCAAGATGTCCAGGGTAGCAATCAGCCCCAGCATTTT.